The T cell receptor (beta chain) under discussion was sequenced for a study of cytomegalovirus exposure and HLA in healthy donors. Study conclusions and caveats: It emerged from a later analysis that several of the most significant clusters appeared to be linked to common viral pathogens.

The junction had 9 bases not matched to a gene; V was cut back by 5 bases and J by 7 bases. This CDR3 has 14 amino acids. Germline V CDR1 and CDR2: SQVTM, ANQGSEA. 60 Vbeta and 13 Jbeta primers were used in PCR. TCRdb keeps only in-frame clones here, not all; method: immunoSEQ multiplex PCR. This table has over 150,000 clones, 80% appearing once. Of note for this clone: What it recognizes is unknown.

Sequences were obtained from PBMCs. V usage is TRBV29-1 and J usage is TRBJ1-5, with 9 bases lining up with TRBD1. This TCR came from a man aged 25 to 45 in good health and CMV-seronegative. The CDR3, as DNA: TGCAGCGTTCGGGAACAGGGGGCGGGACAGCCCCAGCATTTT. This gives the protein CSVREQGAGQPQHF.